Listed below are T cell receptor beta chains from one sample, sequenced in a study of early T cells in non-severe SARS-CoV-2 infection. From the 5' RACE reads, TCRdb called clonotypes with MiXCR, one entry per CDR3 protein. The sample has about 46,000 distinct CDR3 sequences; 5.4% are singletons. The sequencing here drew on whole blood, taken at baseline. These receptors originate from an adult who was a healthcare worker with PCR-confirmed SARS-CoV-2 infection or an uninfected control (not recorded which). Both conserved end residues are part of each CDR3. D genes are given only for firm matches. For some rows the clone size is stated as once, few or many, or as a class when expanded; others skip it.

TRBJ2-7	TRBV29-1	many	NA	CSVPRGSEQYF	TGCAGCGTTCCGAGGGGTAGCGAGCAGTACTTC
TRBJ2-3	TRBV20-1	few	TRBD2	CSADRWGGTDTQYF	TGCAGTGCAGACCGGTGGGGAGGGACAGATACGCAGTATTTT
TRBJ1-6	TRBV6-5	many	NA	CASSTTVSSYNSPLHF	TGTGCCAGCAGTACGACAGTAAGCTCCTATAATTCACCCCTCCACTTT
TRBJ2-7	TRBV27	many	NA	CASSSDFVGAYEQYF	TGTGCCAGCAGTTCAGATTTCGTGGGAGCCTACGAGCAGTACTTC
TRBJ2-1	TRBV3-1	NA	NA	CASSQAGGVGAEQFF	TGTGCCAGCAGCCAAGCAGGAGGAGTGGGGGCTGAGCAGTTCTTC
TRBJ2-3	TRBV7-3	few	TRBD2	CASSRTAGEPADTQYF	TGTGCCAGCAGCAGGACGGCGGGAGAACCCGCAGATACGCAGTATTTT
TRBJ2-7	TRBV9	NA	NA	CASSPPDEQYF	TGTGCCAGCAGCCCCCCAGACGAGCAGTACTTC
TRBJ2-1	TRBV29-1	NA	TRBD1	CSVDGGTGASYNEQFF	TGCAGCGTTGACGGAGGGACAGGGGCGTCCTACAATGAGCAGTTCTTC
TRBJ2-2	TRBV6-1	NA	TRBD2	CASNLAGTGELFF	TGTGCCAGCAATCTAGCGGGTACCGGGGAGCTGTTTTTT
TRBJ2-1	TRBV2	many	NA	CASSGQFFNEQFF	TGTGCCAGCAGTGGACAGTTCTTCAATGAGCAGTTCTTC
TRBJ2-7	TRBV7-9	many	NA	CASSLTSPSYEQYF	TGTGCCAGCAGCTTAACTAGCCCCTCCTACGAGCAGTACTTC
TRBJ1-5	TRBV3-1	many	NA	CASSQRGGQPQHF	TGTGCCAGCAGCCAACGAGGAGGGCAGCCCCAGCATTTT
TRBJ2-3	TRBV10-3	NA	NA	CASQFTDTQYF	TGTGCCAGCCAATTCACAGATACGCAGTATTTT
TRBJ2-1	TRBV5-4	few	TRBD2	CASSLEREKIF	TGTGCCAGCAGCCTCGAGCGGGAGAAAATCTTC
TRBJ2-3	TRBV20-1	many	NA	CSAPTGTNTQYF	TGCAGTGCTCCTACCGGGACAAATACGCAGTATTTT
TRBJ2-7	TRBV27	many	NA	CASMGGRPSYEQYF	TGTGCCAGCATGGGTGGGAGGCCCTCCTACGAGCAGTACTTC
TRBJ2-1	TRBV29-1	NA	NA	CSVNDSPFGDEQFF	TGCAGCGTGAACGACTCTCCCTTCGGAGATGAGCAGTTCTTC
TRBJ2-5	TRBV20-1	many	TRBD1	CSASQDRGHETQYF	TGCAGTGCTAGCCAGGACAGGGGGCACGAGACCCAGTACTTC
TRBJ2-7	TRBV12-3/TRBV12-4	many	TRBD2	CASSRGGSGANYEQYF	TGTGCCAGCAGCCGAGGTGGAAGCGGGGCCAACTACGAGCAGTACTTC